This T cell receptor delta chain was profiled in a study of Vδ1+ human thymocytes. This clone was found a few times. Its target is unknown. The template was reverse-transcribed extracted RNA. The CDR3 regions were amplified by multiplex PCR from V-gene primers to a constant-region primer. TCRdb reapplied CATT to the multiplex PCR reads. The repertoire holds over 65,000 delta-chain clones, with around 34% as singletons. Findings of the study overall: Highly polyclonal TRG and TRD repertoires with Gaussian CDR3 length distributions appeared in thymus.

The J segment lost 1 base and the V segment lost 2 bases, leaving 30 bases of the junction unmatched. Germline lookup yields CDR1 TSWWSYY and CDR2 QGS. The CDR3 extends over 24 amino acids. The chain uses TRDV1 and TRDJ1; 8 nucleotides align to TRDD2. Material: Vdelta1+ gamma-delta thymocytes from the thymus. Sample subset: FACS-sorted CD3+ TCRalphabeta- TCRVdelta1+ TCRVdelta2- thymocytes. The sequence derives from a boy in the first two years of life who had congenital heart surgery. The CDR3 spells CALGEKGASYVRVGRARGTDKLIF. The CDR3 coding sequence is TGTGCTCTTGGGGAAAAGGGGGCTTCCTACGTTAGAGTCGGGAGAGCAAGGGGCACCGATAAACTCATCTTT.